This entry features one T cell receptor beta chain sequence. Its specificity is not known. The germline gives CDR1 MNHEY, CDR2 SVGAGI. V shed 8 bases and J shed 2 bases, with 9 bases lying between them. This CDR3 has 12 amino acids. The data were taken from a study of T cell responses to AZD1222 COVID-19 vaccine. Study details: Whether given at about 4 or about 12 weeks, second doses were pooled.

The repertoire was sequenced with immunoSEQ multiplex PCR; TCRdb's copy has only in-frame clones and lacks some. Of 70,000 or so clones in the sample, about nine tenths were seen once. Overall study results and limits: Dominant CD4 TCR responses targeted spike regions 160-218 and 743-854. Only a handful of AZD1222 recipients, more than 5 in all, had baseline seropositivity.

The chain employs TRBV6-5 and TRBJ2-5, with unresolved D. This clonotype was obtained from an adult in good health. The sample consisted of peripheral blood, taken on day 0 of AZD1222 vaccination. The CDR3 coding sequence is TGTGCCAGCTCTAGAATTCAAGAGACCCAGTACTTC. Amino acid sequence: CASSRIQETQYF.